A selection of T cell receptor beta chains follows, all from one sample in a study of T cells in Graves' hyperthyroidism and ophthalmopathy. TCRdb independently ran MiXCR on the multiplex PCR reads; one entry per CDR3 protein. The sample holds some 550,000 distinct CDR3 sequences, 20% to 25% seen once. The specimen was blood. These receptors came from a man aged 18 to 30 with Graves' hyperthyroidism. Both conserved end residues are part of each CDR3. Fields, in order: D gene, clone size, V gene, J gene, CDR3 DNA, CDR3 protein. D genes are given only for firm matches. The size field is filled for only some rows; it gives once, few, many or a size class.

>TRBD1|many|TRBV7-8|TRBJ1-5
TGTGCCAGCAGCTTAGGGGACAGGGGATACCAGCCCCAGCATTTT
CASSLGDRGYQPQHF
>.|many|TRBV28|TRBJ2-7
TGTGCCACCCAGAGGGACACCTCCTACGAGCAGTACTTC
CATQRDTSYEQYF
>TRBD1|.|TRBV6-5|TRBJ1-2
TGTGCCAGCAGTTTCACCGGGACAGGGGGAGGCTATGGCTACACCTTC
CASSFTGTGGGYGYTF
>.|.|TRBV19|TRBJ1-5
TGTGCCAGTAGTATTGAGGGGGATAGTCAGCCCCAGCATTTT
CASSIEGDSQPQHF
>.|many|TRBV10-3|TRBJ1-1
TGTGCCATCAGTAGGGGCGGAATGAACACTGAAGCTTTCTTT
CAISRGGMNTEAFF
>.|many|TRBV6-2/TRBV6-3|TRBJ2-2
TGTGCCAGCAGTTCCAACTTGGACACATCGAACACCGGGGAGCTGTTTTTT
CASSSNLDTSNTGELFF
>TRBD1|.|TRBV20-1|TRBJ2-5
TGCAGTGCTAGAGATGGAGGACAGGCGCAAGAGACCCAGTACTTC
CSARDGGQAQETQYF
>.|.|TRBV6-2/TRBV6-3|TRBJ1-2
TGTGCCAGCAGTGCGACAAGTGACTATGGCTACACCTTC
CASSATSDYGYTF
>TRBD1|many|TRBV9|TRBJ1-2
TGTGCCAGCAGCGTAGGAGTACAGGGGGCAGGGGATGGCTACACCTTC
CASSVGVQGAGDGYTF
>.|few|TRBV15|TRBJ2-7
TGTGCCACCAGCAGAGTTGACAGTCGGTACGAGCAGTACTTC
CATSRVDSRYEQYF
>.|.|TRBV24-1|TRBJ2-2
TGTGCCACCAGTGTATCCGCGCCCGGGGAGCTGTTTTTT
CATSVSAPGELFF
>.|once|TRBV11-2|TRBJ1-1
TGTGCCAGCAGCTTAAGTGGACAGAAGAACACTGAAGCTTTCTTT
CASSLSGQKNTEAFF
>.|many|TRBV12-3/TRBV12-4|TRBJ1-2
TGTGCCAGCAGTTTAGGGGGGACCTATGGCTACACCTTC
CASSLGGTYGYTF
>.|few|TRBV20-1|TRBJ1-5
TGCAGTGCTAGAGATAGATACAGTCAGCCCCAGCATTTT
CSARDRYSQPQHF
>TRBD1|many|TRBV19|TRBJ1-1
TGTGCCAGTAGTACCACAGGGACAGGGTTTACTGAAGCTTTCTTT
CASSTTGTGFTEAFF
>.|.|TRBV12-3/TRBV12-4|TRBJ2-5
TGTGCCAGCAGCGCTAGGAGACAAGAGACCCAGTACTTC
CASSARRQETQYF
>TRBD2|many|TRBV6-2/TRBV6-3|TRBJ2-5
TGTGCCAGCAGTCTAACTAGCGGGGGGGCGGAGACCCAGTACTTC
CASSLTSGGAETQYF
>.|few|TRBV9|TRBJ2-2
TGTGCCAGCAGCCCACTATTGTCGAACACCGGGGAGCTGTTTTTT
CASSPLLSNTGELFF
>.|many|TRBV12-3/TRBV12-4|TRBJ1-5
TGTGCCAGCAGTTCACAAGAGAATCAGCCCCAGCATTTT
CASSSQENQPQHF
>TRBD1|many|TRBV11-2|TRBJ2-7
TGTGCCAGCAGCCCATCAGGGACAGGGAGATCCTACGAGCAGTACTTC
CASSPSGTGRSYEQYF
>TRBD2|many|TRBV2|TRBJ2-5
TGTGCCAGCAAGCAGCGGGGGACTCAAGAGACCCAGTACTTC
CASKQRGTQETQYF
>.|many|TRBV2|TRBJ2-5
TGTGCCAGCAGTGGGGTGCCCCCCGCGGAGACCCAGTACTTC
CASSGVPPAETQYF
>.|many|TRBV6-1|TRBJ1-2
TGTGCCAGCCTTGATGTCATGGGAGGCTACACCTTC
CASLDVMGGYTF
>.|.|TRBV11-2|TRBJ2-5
TGTGCCAGCAGCTCCTACAGGGTCGGCCAAGAGACCCAGTACTTC
CASSSYRVGQETQYF
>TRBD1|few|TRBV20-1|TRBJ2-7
TGCAGTGCTAGCTTGACAGGGGCCTACGAGCAGTACTTC
CSASLTGAYEQYF
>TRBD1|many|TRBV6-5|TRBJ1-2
TGTGCCAGCAGTACTCGACAGGGGTCTGGCTACACCTTC
CASSTRQGSGYTF
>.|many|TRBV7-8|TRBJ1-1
TGTGCCAGCAGCTTCTTCCCCGGGGCTCCTGAAGCTTTCTTT
CASSFFPGAPEAFF
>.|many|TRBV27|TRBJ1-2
TGTGCCAGCAGTTTAAGGCCGCACTATGGCTACACCTTC
CASSLRPHYGYTF
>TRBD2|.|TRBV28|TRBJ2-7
TGTGCCAGCAGCCACAGTGGACTAGCGGGGCTTCTCCAGACCTACGAGCAGTACTTC
CASSHSGLAGLLQTYEQYF
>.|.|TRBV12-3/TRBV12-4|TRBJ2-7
TGTGCCAGCAGGGCTTCGGGGAACGCCTACGAGCAGTACTTC
CASRASGNAYEQYF
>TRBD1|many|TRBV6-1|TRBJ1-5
TGTGCCAGCAGTCGGGACAGGGGAAGCAATCAGCCCCAGCATTTT
CASSRDRGSNQPQHF
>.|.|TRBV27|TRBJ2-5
TGTGCCAGCGCGGTCTGGGGGGACCAAGAGACCCAGTACTTC
CASAVWGDQETQYF
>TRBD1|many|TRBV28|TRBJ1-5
TGTGCCAGCAGATTTGCCGGGACAGGCCTTCGGGGGCAGCCCCAGCATTTT
CASRFAGTGLRGQPQHF
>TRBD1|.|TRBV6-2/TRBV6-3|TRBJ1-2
TGTGCCAGCAGTTCCCAGACAGGGTACTATGGCTACACCTTC
CASSSQTGYYGYTF
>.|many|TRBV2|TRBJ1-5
TGTGCCAGCAGTACAGGGCATAGCAATCAGCCCCAGCATTTT
CASSTGHSNQPQHF
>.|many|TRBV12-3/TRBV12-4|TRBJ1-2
TGTGCCAGCAGTTTAGTGGACGGATACTATGGCTACACCTTC
CASSLVDGYYGYTF
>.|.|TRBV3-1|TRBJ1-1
TGTGCCAGCAGCCAAGTGGACGCCGGCGGTGAAGCTTTCTTT
CASSQVDAGGEAFF
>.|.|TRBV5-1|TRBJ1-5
TGCGCCAGCAGCTTGGGTGTCCAGAACAGAGGGTCGGACAATCAGCCCCAGCATTTT
CASSLGVQNRGSDNQPQHF
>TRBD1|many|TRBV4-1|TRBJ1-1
TGCGCCAGCAGCCAAGATGTCAGGGGGGGTAAGAACACTGAAGCTTTCTTT
CASSQDVRGGKNTEAFF
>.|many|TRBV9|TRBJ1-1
TGTGCCAGCAGCGTAGGAGGGTCCACTGAAGCTTTCTTT
CASSVGGSTEAFF
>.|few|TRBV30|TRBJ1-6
TGTGCCTGGAGTGGAGAAGGTATTAGTAATTCACCCCTCCACTTT
CAWSGEGISNSPLHF
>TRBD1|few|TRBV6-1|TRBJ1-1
TGTGCCAGCAGTGTTACAGGGGAGACTGAAGCTTTCTTT
CASSVTGETEAFF
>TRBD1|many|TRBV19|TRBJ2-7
TGTGCCAGTAGTTCCTACCTCGGACAGGGGGTCGAGCAGTACTTC
CASSSYLGQGVEQYF
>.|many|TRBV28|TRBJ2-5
TGTGCCAGCAGTTTGTTGGGGGCGCGGAGTAGCGGAGAGACCCAGTACTTC
CASSLLGARSSGETQYF
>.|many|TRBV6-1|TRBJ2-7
TGTGCCAGCAGTGTAGAGACAGTATCCTACGAGCAGTACTTC
CASSVETVSYEQYF